These T cell receptor beta chains were read from a single sample in a study of T cell responses to AZD1222 COVID-19 vaccine. The table came from immunoSEQ multiplex PCR; TCRdb's copy has only in-frame clones and leaves some out. The sample includes around 120,000 clones, around 88% seen only once; the top ten take around 9.6%. The sequences come from peripheral blood, collected on day 0 of AZD1222 vaccination. The source of these receptors is an adult in good health. Both conserved end residues are trimmed from each CDR3. Fields, in order: V gene, clone size, CDR3 protein. Not every row has a clone size; where given, it reads once, few, many or a size class.

V: TRBV19
size: NA
CDR3: ASSILGAISGNTIY

V: TRBV7-9
size: NA
CDR3: ASSLQGAGGYT

V: TRBV18
size: NA
CDR3: ASSPGTGVNQPQH

V: TRBV6-5
size: NA
CDR3: ASSSPPFSYEQY

V: TRBV19
size: NA
CDR3: ASSTSRGVWGYEQY

V: TRBV25-1
size: NA
CDR3: ASSEYLQREGDEQF

V: TRBV6-2/TRBV6-3
size: NA
CDR3: ASSHRDGPVMGQAF

V: TRBV9
size: NA
CDR3: ASSVVSGGEAGELF

V: TRBV9
size: NA
CDR3: ASSYSDGNTEAF

V: TRBV5-1
size: once
CDR3: ASSPDTSSYEQY

V: TRBV7-9
size: NA
CDR3: ASSLSQGAGYT

V: TRBV30
size: few
CDR3: AWQTGTGNTEAF

V: TRBV7-8
size: NA
CDR3: ASSATSGSYEQY

V: TRBV7-6
size: NA
CDR3: ASSPDWGTVAS

V: TRBV5-6
size: NA
CDR3: ASSSLMVTPNTEAF

V: TRBV20-1
size: NA
CDR3: SAGVSPLH

V: TRBV5-1
size: NA
CDR3: ASSLTPAGVNTGELF

V: TRBV5-1
size: NA
CDR3: ASSFTGSATYEQY

V: TRBV5-5
size: NA
CDR3: ASSSQQGLGNQPQH

V: TRBV9
size: NA
CDR3: ASSVVGIQNTDTQY

V: TRBV6-6
size: NA
CDR3: ASTQGGRVYQPQH

V: TRBV5-8
size: NA
CDR3: ASSLQGVSYGYT

V: TRBV5-6
size: NA
CDR3: ASSRDRTNSPLH

V: TRBV5-3
size: NA
CDR3: ARSLAGGRNYEQY

V: TRBV29-1
size: NA
CDR3: SVEAGALGNTIY

V: TRBV5-1
size: NA
CDR3: ASSLARNSPLH

V: TRBV7-3
size: NA
CDR3: ASSSTQGNEQF

V: TRBV5-6
size: NA
CDR3: ASSVYMTGRTEAF

V: TRBV5-8
size: NA
CDR3: ASSLGTPAGQPQH

V: TRBV4-3
size: once
CDR3: ASRELGGFNNEQF

V: TRBV5-1
size: NA
CDR3: ASSRSGGSSYNEQF

V: TRBV7-9
size: few
CDR3: ASSLAAGSYEQY

V: TRBV10-2
size: NA
CDR3: ATVADGEQY

V: TRBV28
size: NA
CDR3: ASKGRGPTEAF

V: TRBV5-4
size: once
CDR3: ASSLYSPGSYEQY

V: TRBV12-3/TRBV12-4
size: NA
CDR3: ASREGSNYGYT

V: TRBV28
size: NA
CDR3: ASSLVKGGRGYT

V: TRBV4-2
size: NA
CDR3: ASSQLQGEGNTIY

V: TRBV14
size: NA
CDR3: ASSHGGAGEKLF

V: TRBV5-1
size: NA
CDR3: ASSLRDRSNTGELF

V: TRBV9
size: NA
CDR3: ASSPERTSGYTGELF

V: TRBV9
size: once
CDR3: ASSVGLAVRDEQY

V: TRBV11-3
size: NA
CDR3: ASSASGLAGGLVEQF

V: TRBV2
size: NA
CDR3: ASRAGLAGAYEQY

V: TRBV27
size: few
CDR3: ASSFGTGGSYGYT

V: TRBV15
size: NA
CDR3: ATSRAAAGTLSTDTQY

V: TRBV7-9
size: NA
CDR3: ASSSVDSTLQNEQY

V: TRBV5-1
size: NA
CDR3: ASSLEGNSGNTIY

V: TRBV7-2
size: NA
CDR3: ASRGYNEQF

V: TRBV6-5
size: NA
CDR3: ASSYSPDGQETQY

V: TRBV5-1
size: NA
CDR3: ASSFQQGTGNTIY

V: TRBV6-5
size: NA
CDR3: ASSYSLAGDREQY

V: TRBV14
size: NA
CDR3: ASSYRDTLSYEQY

V: TRBV19
size: NA
CDR3: ASSIRGNRGTDGYT

V: TRBV2
size: NA
CDR3: ASRSRDRGQETQY